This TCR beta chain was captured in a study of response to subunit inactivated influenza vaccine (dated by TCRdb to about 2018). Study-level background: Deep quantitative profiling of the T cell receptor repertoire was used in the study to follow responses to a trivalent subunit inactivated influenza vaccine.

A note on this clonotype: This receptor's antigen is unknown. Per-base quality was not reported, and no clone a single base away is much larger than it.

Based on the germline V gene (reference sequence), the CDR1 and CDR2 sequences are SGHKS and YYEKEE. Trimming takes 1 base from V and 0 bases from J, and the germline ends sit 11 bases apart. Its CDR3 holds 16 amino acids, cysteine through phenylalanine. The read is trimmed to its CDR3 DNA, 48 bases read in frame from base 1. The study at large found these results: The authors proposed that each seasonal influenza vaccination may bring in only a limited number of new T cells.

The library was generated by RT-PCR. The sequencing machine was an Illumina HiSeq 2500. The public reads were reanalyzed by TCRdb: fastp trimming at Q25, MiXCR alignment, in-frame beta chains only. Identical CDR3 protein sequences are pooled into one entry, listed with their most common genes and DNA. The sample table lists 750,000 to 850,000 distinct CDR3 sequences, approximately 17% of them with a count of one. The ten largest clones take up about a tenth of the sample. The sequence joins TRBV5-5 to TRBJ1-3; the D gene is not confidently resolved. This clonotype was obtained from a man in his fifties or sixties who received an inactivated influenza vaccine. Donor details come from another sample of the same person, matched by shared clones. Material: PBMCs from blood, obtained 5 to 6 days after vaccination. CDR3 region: CASSLLDGRSGNTIYF. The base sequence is TGTGCCAGCAGCTTGCTGGACGGCCGCTCTGGAAACACCATATATTTT.